The 5 T cell receptor beta chains below all came from one sample that was sequenced in a study of blood T cell repertoires in COVID-19 (TCRdb year 2020). Library preparation was by the immunoSEQ multiplex PCR assay. Not all clones reach the TCRdb copy of this immuneACCESS table, which keeps in-frame sequences only. Checked studies attribute under half of the gap to unresolved V genes and leave the rest unexplained. This sample gives about 180,000 clones in total; 85% to 90% of them show up just once. The top ten constitute under 25% of the sample. The sequenced sample was peripheral blood. The receptors were sampled from a man aged 70 or older with active or convalescent COVID-19.

This clone came up once. This chain links TRBV6-5 with TRBJ1-5; a weak D match, TRBD1 (5 bases). Germline loops: CDR1 MNHEY, CDR2 SVGAGI. The V gene lost 8 bases and the J gene lost 4 bases, with 15 bases spanning the gap. This CDR3 contains 14 residues. The CDR3 bases are TGTGCCAGCCGGGGGACCCCGGGGAATCAGCCCCAGCATTTT. Its protein is CASRGTPGNQPQHF.

The V call is TRBV2, the J call TRBJ1-4, with TRBD1 identical over 9 bases. Germline CDR1 and CDR2: SNHLY and FYNNEI. The CDR3 totals 14 residues. V gave up 6 bases and J gave up 8 bases; unmatched junction bases: 7. The CDR3 spells CASRRDRVYEKLFF. Written as DNA, the CDR3 is TGTGCCAGCAGGCGGGACAGGGTATACGAAAAACTGTTTTTT.

This chain links TRBV5-8 with TRBJ2-1; 15 positions match TRBD2. Germline V gene lookup returns CDR1 SGHTS and CDR2 YDEGEE. There are 18 residues in the CDR3. V was pared by 1 base and J by 6 bases, with 8 bases of the junction left unmatched. The CDR3 sequence is CASSLQGTSGRRGNEQFF. Written as DNA, the CDR3 is TGTGCCAGCAGCTTGCAAGGGACTAGCGGGAGGAGGGGCAATGAGCAGTTCTTC. Combining the CDR3 with reference TRBV5-8 and TRBJ2-1 gives the whole variable domain EAGVTQSPTHLIKTRGQQATLRCSPISGHTSVYWYQQALGLGLQFLLWYDEGEERNRGNFPPRFSGRQFPNYSSELNVNALELEDSALYLCASSLQGTSGRRGNEQFFGPGTRLTVL.

V is TRBV11-2 and J is TRBJ2-6; D is perhaps TRBD2 (5 bases). V was trimmed by 2 bases and J by 3 bases, leaving 8 bases between them. The germline V gene has CDR1 SGHAT and CDR2 FQNNGV. The CDR3 is 15 residues long. The CDR3 region is CASSLPGIGANVLTF. In nucleotides, the CDR3 is TGTGCCAGCAGCTTACCCGGGATTGGGGCCAACGTCCTGACTTTC.

This clone has only one observation. The V and J genes are TRBV6-1 and TRBJ2-7, with TRBD1 matching 8 bases. J lost 3 bases, V lost 4 bases, and 17 bases had no gene match. This CDR3 spans 18 amino acids. Germline values: CDR1 MNHNS, CDR2 SASEGT. Written as DNA, the CDR3 is TGTGCCAGCAGTGGTCCCAATTCCGAGGGACAGGCGAGCTACGAGCAGTACTTC. Its protein product is CASSGPNSEGQASYEQYF.